This is a list of T cell receptor beta chains from one sample in a study of blood T cell repertoires in COVID-19. The repertoire was sequenced with immunoSEQ multiplex PCR; TCRdb's copy has only in-frame clones and lacks some. Found here are about 74,000 clones, 90% of them singletons; the top ten hold roughly a tenth. Input material: peripheral blood. The receptor source for this set is a human donor in a cohort sampled during active COVID-19. The CDR3 runs from the conserved cysteine through the conserved F or W. D genes are given only for firm matches. Size is omitted from some rows. Given values are once, few, many or a class for expanded clones.

.	.	TRBV2	11	TRBJ2-1	TGTGCCAGCAGTGCAGGGAATGAGCAGTTCTTC	CASSAGNEQFF
TRBD1	.	TRBV27	17	TRBJ1-1	TGTGCCAGCAGTTTCACCGACGGGACAGCTCTGGGTACTGAAGCTTTCTTT	CASSFTDGTALGTEAFF
.	.	TRBV11-2	17	TRBJ2-3	TGTGCCAGCAGCTTAAGGGGGGGGGCAGGGAGGACAGATACGCAGTATTTT	CASSLRGGAGRTDTQYF
TRBD2	once	TRBV14	18	TRBJ2-1	TGTGCCAGCAGCCAACCGGGACTAGCGGGAGGGCCTATTGATGAGCAGTTCTTC	CASSQPGLAGGPIDEQFF
TRBD1	.	TRBV28	14	TRBJ1-1	TGTGCCAGCAGCTCGACAGGGATGAACACTGAAGCTTTCTTT	CASSSTGMNTEAFF
TRBD2	.	TRBV27	16	TRBJ2-1	TGTGCCAGCAGTTTATCGGGCGGGAGCTCCTACAATGAGCAGTTCTTC	CASSLSGGSSYNEQFF
.	.	TRBV2	16	TRBJ1-5	TGTGCCAGCAGTGAGAGGGAACTCGGTGTCTATCAGCCCCAGCATTTT	CASSERELGVYQPQHF
.	.	TRBV18	14	TRBJ2-3	TGTGCCAGCTCATCTCGGACAGACACAGATACGCAGTATTTT	CASSSRTDTDTQYF
.	.	TRBV29-1	13	TRBJ2-3	TGCAGCGTTGTGGGGGGTTTGACAGATACGCAGTATTTT	CSVVGGLTDTQYF
TRBD1	.	TRBV9	15	TRBJ2-7	TGTGCCAGCAGCGCCGGACAGGGGGCTTCCTACGAGCAGTACTTC	CASSAGQGASYEQYF
TRBD1	.	TRBV7-3	14	TRBJ1-1	TGTGCCAGCAGCTCGGGACAGCCGAACACTGAAGCTTTCTTT	CASSSGQPNTEAFF
.	.	TRBV10-3	11	TRBJ2-1	TGTGCCGGTCGGACAAGGGATGAGCAGTTCTTC	CAGRTRDEQFF
.	.	TRBV29-1	12	TRBJ2-1	TGCAGCGTCGCGGACGGGGGGCATGAGCAGTTCTTC	CSVADGGHEQFF
.	.	TRBV7-3	15	TRBJ2-5	TGTGCCAGCAGCTTAGGGTTAGGGGTTCAAGAGACCCAGTACTTC	CASSLGLGVQETQYF
.	.	TRBV7-6	16	TRBJ1-5	TGTGCCAGCAGCTTCGGACGGGATTGGAGCAATCAGCCCCAGCATTTT	CASSFGRDWSNQPQHF
.	.	TRBV28	13	TRBJ1-4	TGTGCCAGCAGGTTACAGGGATACGAAAAACTGTTTTTT	CASRLQGYEKLFF
.	.	TRBV5-4	13	TRBJ2-3	TGTGCCAGCAGCTTCCAGGGCGTAGATACGCAGTATTTT	CASSFQGVDTQYF
TRBD1	.	TRBV25-1	15	TRBJ2-7	TGTGCCAGCAAAATTAGACAGGGGGCCGGCAACGAGCAGTACTTC	CASKIRQGAGNEQYF